The rows below give T cell receptor beta chains drawn from one sample of a study of T cells in Graves' hyperthyroidism and ophthalmopathy. MiXCR was run by TCRdb on the multiplex PCR reads, yielding one entry per CDR3 protein. Of a few hundred thousand distinct CDR3 sequences listed, 46% were seen once; the top ten hold approximately 8.4%. Input material: peripheral blood or thyroid tissue (not recorded which). Receptors were obtained from a woman aged 18-29 years with Graves' hyperthyroidism. Each CDR3 is given with its conserved first and last residue. D genes are given only for firm matches. Size is omitted from some rows. Given values are once, few, many or a class for expanded clones.

TRBJ1-4 . TRBV5-1 many TGCGCCAGCAGCCTGGGGAGGACTAATGAAAAACTGTTTTTT CASSLGRTNEKLFF
TRBJ2-7 . TRBV10-3 . TGTGCCAGCAGTTATAAAGGATACGAGCAGTACTTC CASSYKGYEQYF
TRBJ2-7 . TRBV7-2 many TGTGCCAGCAGCTTAGCCAGCAAACAGGGACACCTCGGAACCTACGAGCAGTACTTC CASSLASKQGHLGTYEQYF
TRBJ1-1 . TRBV2 . TGTGCCAGCAGTGGAGGGGCGGACGGCACTAAAGCTTTCTTT CASSGGADGTKAFF
TRBJ2-5 . TRBV6-5 . TGTGCCAGCAGTGGGGGGTCGTGGGGAGAGACCCAGTACTTC CASSGGSWGETQYF
TRBJ2-7 TRBD1 TRBV29-1 . TGCAGCGTTGTTCATCCGGGACAGGCGCAATCCTACGAGCAGTACTTC CSVVHPGQAQSYEQYF
TRBJ1-6 TRBD1 TRBV20-1 many TGCAGTGCTAGAAACCGGGACAGGGTGAACTCACCCCTCCACTTT CSARNRDRVNSPLHF
TRBJ1-2 . TRBV24-1 . TGTGCCACCAGTTCAGAGGTGGTAGGCTATGGCTACACCTTC CATSSEVVGYGYTF
TRBJ2-7 . TRBV7-2 . TGTGCCAGCAGCCCATCAACCGGGACTGAGTCCTACGAGCAGTACTTC CASSPSTGTESYEQYF
TRBJ1-2 . TRBV5-4 many TGTGCCAGCAGCTTGGGACAGGAGGACTATGGCTACACCTTC CASSLGQEDYGYTF
TRBJ2-2 . TRBV5-1 many TGCGCCAGCAGGGCACGCGGGAAGGGAACCGGGGAGCTGTTTTTT CASRARGKGTGELFF
TRBJ1-2 . TRBV5-1 . TGCGCCAGCAGCCTAGACGGGGGTGCTCCGGACTTC CASSLDGGAPDF
TRBJ2-3 TRBD2 TRBV5-1 few TGCGCCAGCAGCAGATTAGCGGGAGGGCGTGGAAACACAGATACGCAGTATTTT CASSRLAGGRGNTDTQYF
TRBJ1-2 TRBD1 TRBV29-1 . TGCAGCGTTCAGGACAGGGGGCTCCATGGCTACACCTTC CSVQDRGLHGYTF
TRBJ1-2 . TRBV10-3 once TGTGCCATCAGTGAGGGCGTCGGGGGTCATGGCTACACCTTC CAISEGVGGHGYTF
TRBJ1-4 TRBD1 TRBV25-1 . TGTGCCAGTGCAGGGACAGGGGGAGGAAAACTGTTTTTT CASAGTGGGKLFF
TRBJ2-1 TRBD1 TRBV29-1 . TGCAGCGTTGATGGGACAGGTTTTCTTGAGCAGTTCTTC CSVDGTGFLEQFF
TRBJ2-2 TRBD2 TRBV12-3/TRBV12-4 . TGTGCCAGCAGTATACTAGCGGGCACCGGGGAGCTGTTTTTT CASSILAGTGELFF
TRBJ1-1 . TRBV5-1 . TGCGCCAGCAGCTTGTTAGGGGGGATGAACACTGAAGCTTTCTTT CASSLLGGMNTEAFF
TRBJ1-3 . TRBV7-2 . TGTGCCAGCAGCTTATCGGGGGTCAGAAGCTCTGGAAACACCATATATTTT CASSLSGVRSSGNTIYF
TRBJ2-5 . TRBV2 many TGTGCCAGCAGTGAAGGGGCCCTGGAGACCCAGTACTTC CASSEGALETQYF
TRBJ1-1 . TRBV2 . TGTGCCAGCAGCCAACAGGAGTCGTCTGGCTACACTGAAGCTTTCTTT CASSQQESSGYTEAFF
TRBJ1-6 TRBD1 TRBV20-1 once TGCAGTGCTAGAGTTGGGACAGGGACTTCTTCACCCCTCCACTTT CSARVGTGTSSPLHF
TRBJ2-5 TRBD1 TRBV12-3/TRBV12-4 . TGTGCCAGCAGTTGGGACAGGGTGGAGACCCAGTACTTC CASSWDRVETQYF
TRBJ2-3 TRBD1 TRBV5-1 . TGCGCCAGCAGCAAGACAGGGACGCAGTATTTT CASSKTGTQYF
TRBJ1-4 TRBD1 TRBV6-6 many TGTGCCAGCAGTACAGGGGCCCTAAATGAAAAACTGTTTTTT CASSTGALNEKLFF
TRBJ2-7 . TRBV6-6 many TGTGCCAGCAGTTACTTACGACCGGGACACTCCTACGAGCAGTACTTC CASSYLRPGHSYEQYF
TRBJ2-1 TRBD1 TRBV7-7 . TGTGCTAGCAGCCCATCCGGGACAGGTTACAATGAGCAGTTCTTC CASSPSGTGYNEQFF
TRBJ1-2 . TRBV7-9 . TGTGCCAGCTCGGCCGGCCGACAGGTCTATGGCTACACCTTC CASSAGRQVYGYTF
TRBJ1-5 . TRBV10-2 many TGCGCCAGCAGTGATGTGGGATCCAATCAGCCCCAGCATTTT CASSDVGSNQPQHF
TRBJ2-5 TRBD2 TRBV10-3 . TGTGCCATCAGTGGTGGGGCTAGCGGGAGGGAAGAGACCCAGTACTTC CAISGGASGREETQYF
TRBJ1-5 TRBD1 TRBV19 many TGTGCCAGTAGCCGGACCAACAGGGGGCGTAATCAGCCCCAGCATTTT CASSRTNRGRNQPQHF
TRBJ2-7 TRBD1 TRBV7-6 . TGTGCCAGCAGTCTCCTCGGACAGGCCTACGAGCAGTACTTC CASSLLGQAYEQYF
TRBJ2-3 TRBD2 TRBV9 many TGTGCCAGCACACGTAGCGGGACGGTAACAGATACGCAGTATTTT CASTRSGTVTDTQYF
TRBJ2-7 TRBD2 TRBV5-1 . TGCGCCAGCAGCTTTGTACCTAGCGGGACGGGAGCCTACGAGCAGTACTTC CASSFVPSGTGAYEQYF
TRBJ1-2 . TRBV4-1 many TGCGCCAGCAGCCAAGATCACAGGGCCAACTATGGCTACACCTTC CASSQDHRANYGYTF
TRBJ2-7 TRBD1 TRBV7-9 many TGTGCCAGCAGTCGGACAGGCGCCACCTACGAGCAGTACTTC CASSRTGATYEQYF
TRBJ2-5 TRBD2 TRBV11-2 many TGTGCCAGCAGCTTAGTTACGGGAGGGCCTCCTGAGACCCAGTACTTC CASSLVTGGPPETQYF
TRBJ1-1 TRBD1 TRBV7-9 once TGTGCCAGCGGCATACAGGGGGCGAACACTGAAGCTTTCTTT CASGIQGANTEAFF
TRBJ2-7 . TRBV10-3 . TGTGCCATCAGTGAGCTGGGGTCCGAATCCTACGAGCAGTACTTC CAISELGSESYEQYF
TRBJ2-7 . TRBV4-3 many TGCGCCAGCAGCCGGGCCTTCTCCTACGAGCAGTACTTC CASSRAFSYEQYF
TRBJ1-2 . TRBV30 . TGTGCCTGGAGGTTGGACAGAAACTATGGCTACACCTTC CAWRLDRNYGYTF
TRBJ2-5 TRBD1 TRBV4-1 . TGCGCCAGCAGCCAGACGGACAGGGGGTTGGGGTTTGGGGAGACCCAGTACTTC CASSQTDRGLGFGETQYF
TRBJ2-7 . TRBV20-1 . TGCAGTGCTAGAGACTCCAGCTCCTACGAGCAGTACTTC CSARDSSSYEQYF
TRBJ1-1 TRBD1 TRBV5-1 many TGCGCCAGCATGGGGACAGGACTCACTGAAGCTTTCTTT CASMGTGLTEAFF
TRBJ1-4 . TRBV12-3/TRBV12-4 . TGTGCCAGCAGTCCGGGGAACTCGATTGCAACTAATGAAAAACTGTTTTTT CASSPGNSIATNEKLFF